The text below deals with one T cell receptor beta chain. This record comes from a study of technical replicates of blood from a few donors. TCRdb keeps only in-frame clones here, not all; method: immunoSEQ multiplex PCR. In the table there are about 81,000 clones, 70% to 90% of which are singletons. The trim removed 1 base at V and 6 bases at J, leaving 5 bases unmatched. Germline V gene data show CDR1 as SGHTA and CDR2 as FQGTGA. This CDR3 contains 15 residues. The specimen was PBMCs. The receptor was derived from a human donor in good health. Some clones in this sample may be carry-over from other donors' samples. The chain has TRBV7-3 and TRBJ2-3; 9 bases fit TRBD2. The CDR3 sequence is CASSLRAGGEDTQYF. In nucleotides, the CDR3 is TGTGCCAGCAGCTTAAGAGCGGGGGGCGAGGATACGCAGTATTTT.